This T cell receptor beta chain was retrieved from a study of technical replicates of blood from a few donors. The CDR3 is 14 residues long. CDR1 and CDR2 (germline): MNHEY, SVGAGI. Between the trimmed V and J ends, which lost 5 bases and 1 base, there was a span of 6 bases. Clones were sequenced by immunoSEQ multiplex PCR, and TCRdb holds only the in-frame ones, with some missing. The sample carries around 69,000 clones, approximately 86% recorded once. This sequence was found in a human donor in good health. Some clones in this sample may be carry-over from other donors' samples. The chain has TRBV6-5 and TRBJ2-6, with no clear D. Input material: PBMCs. The CDR3 DNA follows: TGTGCCAGCAGTGGCCAATCTGGGGCCAACGTCCTGACTTTC. The encoded protein is CASSGQSGANVLTF.